One and the same sample provided the 3 T cell receptor beta chains below, sequenced in a study of spatial heterogeneity in lung cancer. Regarding time point: sample taken at primary tumor resection. No cognate antigen is known for these TCRs. TCRdb called the 5' RACE reads again in MiXCR, with one record for every CDR3 protein. The table has fewer than 30,000 distinct CDR3 sequences, roughly 7.4% seen once; the top ten hold approximately 24%. Regarding the study as a whole: In tumors, expanded intratumoral alpha and beta TCR counts tracked mutation counts.

The starting material was lung tumor tissue, obtained at surgery. These receptors were taken from a male donor with early-stage non-small cell lung cancer.

V usage is TRBV7-2 and J usage is TRBJ2-5; possibly TRBD2 for D (6 bases). Germline CDR1 and CDR2: SGHTA and FQGNSA. Trimming removed 5 bases from V and 2 bases from J, with 9 bases in between. The CDR3 runs 13 residues. CDR3 amino acids: CASSRGIQETQYF. CDR3 DNA: TGTGCCAGCAGCCGCGGGATACAAGAGACCCAGTACTTC.

This clonotype was recorded at least ten times. The CDR3 DNA follows: TGCGCCAGCATGGGCAGGGGGCTTGCAGATACGCAGTATTTT. This codes for CASMGRGLADTQYF. The chain uses TRBV10-2 and TRBJ2-3; 8 bases are a match to TRBD1. The ends lost 7 bases at V and 4 bases at J; junction bases unmatched: 7. The CDR3 extends over 14 amino acids. The germline CDR1 and CDR2 sequences are WSHSY and SAAADI.

V and J are TRBV27 and TRBJ2-7; TRBD2 is a possible D gene (5 bases). V lost 8 bases and J 7 bases, leaving 12 bases between the germline ends. The CDR3 totals 11 residues. CDR1 MNHEY and CDR2 SMNVEV come from the germline V gene (reference sequence). For the CDR3, the DNA is TGTGCCAGCGGCGGTTCGGGGGAGCAGTACTTC. It specifies CASGGSGEQYF.